This TCR beta chain appears in the sequencing data of a study of blood T cell repertoires in COVID-19 (dated by TCRdb to 2020 to 2022). With respect to the entire study: Samples from collaborators originated in the United States, Italy and Spain and spanned both the acute and convalescent phases of COVID-19. The material from the prospective study consisted of cDNA or gDNA derived from T cells, B-cell-depleted T cells, or PBMCs. The samples were drawn from two sources: the first 160 participants of the ongoing ImmuneRACE study, and 1,254 subjects contributed by 6 global collaborators. Nearly every sample came with metadata listing a de-identified subject ID, COVID-19 status, age in years and sex. The dataset comprised deeply sampled blood TCRbeta repertoires from subjects exposed to, actively infected with, or recovered from COVID-19. The repertoires were released in a freely available public database intended as a resource for research on the immune response to SARS-CoV-2. Where HLA class I and class II types were available, the types were taken from metadata supplied by the sample provider, not from assay-based typing.

The collaborating institutions used their own protocols to collect whole blood in K2EDTA tubes. For TCRbeta analysis, collaborators shipped samples in one of three forms: frozen whole blood, isolated PBMCs, or DNA extracted from either of those sample types. In the case of this clone: Its recognized antigen is unknown. It has no much larger one-base neighbor in the sample; base qualities were not kept.

General conclusions and limits of the study: Clinical and demographic metadata were provided uncurated, with the amount varying by source and participant.

The immunoSEQ Assay, a bias-controlled multiplex PCR, was used to amplify TCRbeta CDR3 regions from genomic DNA. As for the authors' bioinformatics: Nucleated cell counts per sample were estimated from amplification of reference gene primers within the assay. Sequence reads were collapsed and filtered to measure the absolute abundance of every unique TCRbeta CDR3 rearrangement. For each sample, productive Simpson clonality was calculated as the square root of Simpson's diversity index across productive rearrangements. TCRdb re-hosts the immuneACCESS table, in-frame sequences only. Its copies lack some clones; in the studies checked, an unresolved V gene accounts for under half of them, and the cause for the rest is not known. D and trimming come from the DNA, and the V and J calls and clone size come from that table. This sample holds a few hundred thousand clones; around 88% were observed only once. The ten largest clones take up around 1.4% of the sample.

The sample taken for sequencing was peripheral blood. The TCR originated in a man aged 80 or over with acute or convalescent COVID-19.

The CDR3 protein: CASRNDREAEAFF. The base sequence is TGTGCCAGTAGAAACGACAGGGAAGCTGAAGCTTTCTTT. The sequence joins TRBV19 to TRBJ1-1; the junction holds 7 bases that match TRBD1. Clipping removes 6 bases from V and 6 bases from J, with 7 as the unmatched junction base count. Via the germline V gene (reference sequence), CDR1 is LNHDA and CDR2 SQIVND. The CDR3 has 13 amino acids, counting the end cysteine and phenylalanine. Kept here is only the CDR3 DNA, which spans 39 bases and is read in frame from base 1. Reference TRBV19 and TRBJ1-1 proteins supply the regions before and after the CDR3; the full variable domain is: DGGITQSPKYLFRKEGQNVTLSCEQNLNHDAMYWYRQDPGQGLRLIYYSQIVNDFQKGDIAEGYSVSREKKESFPLTVTSAQKNPTAFYLCASRNDREAEAFFGQGTRLTVV.